Shown below are 14 T cell receptor beta chains from a single sample sequenced in a study of blood T cells in healthy people across ages. Primed by a sample-barcoded 5' primer and a J-beta primer mix, a second PCR proceeded for about 7 to 11 cycles. One entry per CDR3 protein, called by TCRdb with MiXCR from the 5' RACE reads. The table records around 710,000 distinct CDR3 sequences, roughly two fifths of them present only once. What was sequenced was blood. The origin of the receptors is a woman between 55 and 75 years old in good health.

The gene calls are TRBV18 and TRBJ2-3; D is unresolved. V gave up 2 bases and J gave up 0 bases, with 9 bases separating them. Germline CDR1 and CDR2: KGHSH and LQKENI. The CDR3 runs 15 residues. CDR3 residues: CASSPWRSSTDTQYF. CDR3 DNA: TGTGCCAGCTCACCATGGCGGAGCAGCACAGATACGCAGTATTTT.

This chain joins TRBV5-8 and TRBJ2-7; no firm D call. Between the trimmed V and J ends, which lost 0 bases and 2 bases, there was a span of 6 bases. There are 13 residues in the CDR3. Germline-derived CDR1 and CDR2 are SGHTS and YDEGEE. CDR3 sequence: CASSLEWTYEQYF. CDR3 nucleotide sequence: TGTGCCAGCAGCTTGGAATGGACCTACGAGCAGTACTTC. Full variable domain (remainder filled in from reference TRBV5-8 and TRBJ2-7): EAGVTQSPTHLIKTRGQQATLRCSPISGHTSVYWYQQALGLGLQFLLWYDEGEERNRGNFPPRFSGRQFPNYSSELNVNALELEDSALYLCASSLEWTYEQYFGPGTRLTVT.

The table lists this clonotype with a few counts. The V and J genes are TRBV5-1 and TRBJ2-1; the match to TRBD2 covers 8 bases. Trimming at V came to 4 bases and at J to 7 bases, leaving 16 bases not matched to a gene. This CDR3 is 17 amino acids long. CDR1 and CDR2 from the germline V gene are SGHRS and YFSETQ. Here the CDR3 DNA reads TGCGCCAGCAGCGTACAGAGCGGGGGAGTGGTATTAAATGAGCAGTTCTTC. Residues: CASSVQSGGVVLNEQFF.

This clonotype was seen only a few times. The junction and the germline gene differ at one end; a read error may be behind it. The V and J genes are TRBV7-8 and TRBJ2-7; tentative D call: TRBD2 (5 bases). The CDR3 has 12 amino acids. Germline V gives CDR1 SGHVS, CDR2 FQNEAQ. CDR3 region: CASTLEGSEQYF. The DNA of the CDR3 is TGTGCCAGCACCTTAGAGGGCAGCGAGCAGTACTTC.

The chain links TRBV7-7 to TRBJ2-7; TRBD1 is a possible D gene (5 bases). V gave up 1 base and J gave up 4 bases, with 11 bases separating them. Germline loops: CDR1 SSHAT, CDR2 FNYEAQ (reference sequence). This CDR3 is 14 amino acids long. The CDR3 nucleotides are TGTGCCAGCAGCTTAGGGGCTCAGGGTTACGAGCAGTACTTC. This encodes CASSLGAQGYEQYF.

The V and J genes are TRBV29-1 and TRBJ2-5; D is possibly TRBD2 (5 bases). This CDR3 has 13 residues. CDR1 is SQVTM, CDR2 ANQGSEA, per germline. Deletions cut 3 bases from V and 5 bases from J, with 13 bases between. The CDR3 nucleotides read TGCAGCGTTGAGAGTCGGGGATTGGAGACCCAGTACTTC. This sequence encodes CSVESRGLETQYF.

The chain combines TRBV12-5 with TRBJ1-1; D not certain. V shed 0 bases and J shed 4 bases, with 6 bases lying between them. The CDR3 extends over 13 amino acids. From germline, CDR1 is LGHNT and CDR2 FRNRAP. The CDR3 loop reads CASGLVKGTEAFF. The CDR3 DNA reads as TGTGCTAGTGGTTTGGTAAAGGGCACTGAAGCTTTCTTT. Together with reference TRBV12-5 and TRBJ1-1, the CDR3 gives the full variable domain: DARVTQTPRHKVTEMGQEVTMRCQPILGHNTVFWYRQTMMQGLELLAYFRNRAPLDDSGMPKDRFSAEMPDATLATLKIQPSEPRDSAVYFCASGLVKGTEAFFGQGTRLTVV.

In this sample, this clonotype turned up many times. V gene TRBV6-2 or TRBV6-3 combines with J gene TRBJ2-7, with no clear D. V gave up 0 bases and J gave up 9 bases, with 9 bases separating them. CDR1 and CDR2 from the germline V gene are MNHEY and SVGEGT. The length of the CDR3 is 12 residues. The CDR3 DNA reads TGTGCCAGCAGTTACTCAGGATTCGGGCAGTACTTC. Its translation: CASSYSGFGQYF.

This clonotype appeared a few times. This chain links TRBV5-1 with TRBJ2-1, with 9 bases fitting TRBD1. CDR1 is SGHRS and CDR2 is YFSETQ in the germline V gene. With 0 bases clipped from V and 5 bases from J, the junction kept 6 bases outside the gene matches. CDR3 length: 16 residues. The CDR3 nucleotides are TGCGCCAGCAGCTTGGGGCGGGACAGGGCTGACAATGAGCAGTTCTTC. Residues: CASSLGRDRADNEQFF.

This clonotype was seen many times. The V gene is TRBV7-2, the J gene TRBJ2-5; 7 bases map to TRBD1. Germline values: CDR1 SGHTA, CDR2 FQGNSA. The CDR3 totals 13 residues. Losses at the gene ends were 8 bases for V and 2 bases for J; bases not matched to a gene: 5. CDR3 sequence reads: CASCRDRQETQYF. DNA for the CDR3: TGTGCCAGCTGCCGGGACAGACAAGAGACCCAGTACTTC.

This clonotype came up once. This rearrangement joins TRBV20-1 to TRBJ2-7, with 7 bases identical to TRBD2. The V and J ends lost 2 bases and 0 bases, in that order; junction bases with no gene match: 7. This CDR3 has 15 residues. Germline CDR1 DFQATT, CDR2 SNEGSKA (reference sequence). CDR3 DNA sequence: TGCAGTGCTAGACTGAGCGGGGTTAGCTCCTACGAGCAGTACTTC. Translation: CSARLSGVSSYEQYF.

In its sample, this clonotype was seen many times. The V and J genes are TRBV4-3 and TRBJ2-5, with a tentative D call TRBD2 (5 bases). This CDR3 region has 16 residues. Germline V gives CDR1 LGHNA, CDR2 YSLEER. The V gene lost 2 bases and the J gene lost 5 bases, with 18 bases spanning the gap. The CDR3 region has the DNA TGCGCCAGCAGCCAAAACCCCGGAGAGGGTGGCGAGACCCAGTACTTC. Translating gives CASSQNPGEGGETQYF.

About this clonotype itself: At one end the junction does not follow the germline gene, possibly because of a read error. The chain is built from TRBV5-1 and TRBJ2-1; D is unclear. This CDR3 comprises 14 residues. CDR1 and CDR2 from the germline V gene are SGHRS and YFSETQ. The DNA for the CDR3 is TGCGCCAGCAGCCCGAATTGGCCCTACAATGAACAGTTCTTC. Amino acid sequence: CASSPNWPYNEQFF. The variable domain in full, completed from reference TRBV5-1 and TRBJ2-1, reads KAGVTQTPRYLIKTRGQQVTLSCSPISGHRSVSWYQQTPGQGLQFLFEYFSETQRNKGNFPGRFSGRQFSNSRSEMNVSTLELGDSALYLCASSPNWPYNEQFFGPGTRLTVL.

Comments on this clonotype: Just one base apart from a much larger clone, this may be a read error. This chain links TRBV20-1 with TRBJ2-5, with a weak D call TRBD2 (5 bases). Germline-derived CDR1 and CDR2 are DFQATT and SNEGSKA (reference sequence). The CDR3 runs to 12 residues. V lost 5 bases and J 11 bases, leaving 18 bases between the germline ends. The CDR3 DNA follows: TGCAGTGCTCCCAATGCAGCGGCTGAGCAGTACTTC. Translating it yields CSAPNAAAEQYF.